The 29 T cell receptor beta chains below come from one sample, sequenced in a study of beta chain features in type 1 diabetes. All of the isolated RNA was reverse transcribed, so expressed TCRB transcripts were sequenced. Clones were read by immunoSEQ multiplex PCR, and TCRdb kept only the in-frame ones, dropping some. The sample includes around 430,000 clones, approximately 28% seen only once; the top ten take around 0.065%. Sequencing was performed on naive CD4+ T cells from blood. All receptors come from a man aged 18 to 30 in good health.

The chain has TRBV11-2 and TRBJ2-3; 7 bases map to TRBD1. The CDR3 is made up of 14 amino acids. Germline-derived CDR1 and CDR2 are SGHAT and FQNNGV. V lost 7 bases to trimming and J lost 2 bases; unmatched junction nucleotides: 6. The CDR3, as DNA: TGTGCCAGCACCCCGGGACAGATCACAGATACGCAGTATTTT. It is translated as CASTPGQITDTQYF.

This clone has more than one count but fewer than ten. The chain employs TRBV7-2 and TRBJ2-5, with D hard to call. Looked up from germline, CDR1 is SGHTA and CDR2 is FQGNSA. V was pared by 1 base and J by 5 bases, with 17 bases between. The CDR3 contains 16 residues. For the CDR3, the DNA is TGTGCCAGCAGCTTAGACCAGGCCCGGGCGTGGGAGACCCAGTACTTC. Translating gives CASSLDQARAWETQYF. The full variable domain, completed using reference TRBV7-2 and TRBJ2-5, is GAGVSQSPSNKVTEKGKDVELRCDPISGHTALYWYRQSLGQGLEFLIYFQGNSAPDKSGLPSDRFSAERTGGSVSTLTIQRTQQEDSAVYLCASSLDQARAWETQYFGPGTRLLVL.

This clone was seen a few times. The chain combines TRBV6-1 with TRBJ1-2; unclear D gene. Germline V gives CDR1 MNHNS, CDR2 SASEGT. The CDR3 contains 14 residues. Trimming took off 2 bases at V and 4 bases at J, with 11 bases between the two ends. As DNA, the CDR3 is TGTGCCAGCAGTGAAATGGTACAGCTCTATGGCTACACCTTC. Translation: CASSEMVQLYGYTF.

The chain joins TRBV30 to TRBJ2-1, with TRBD1 matching 10 bases. This CDR3 has 11 amino acids. J was trimmed by 10 bases and V by 8 bases; bases with no gene match: 5. Per germline, CDR1 GTSNPN and CDR2 SVGIG (reference sequence). Here the CDR3 reads CARRDRGEQFF. The CDR3 DNA follows: TGTGCCCGAAGGGACAGGGGAGAGCAGTTCTTC.

The V and J genes are TRBV29-1 and TRBJ2-5, with 7 bases lining up with TRBD2. Germline CDR1 reads SQVTM; CDR2 reads ANQGSEA. The V gene end was trimmed by 3 bases and the J gene end by 4 bases; junction bases not matched to a gene: 8. The CDR3 totals 14 residues. The CDR3 nucleotides are TGCAGCGTTGACCTAACGGGGGGTACAGAGACCCAGTACTTC. Translated, it gives CSVDLTGGTETQYF.

This clone was observed a few times. This sequence joins TRBV5-4 and TRBJ2-3; D ambiguous. The CDR3 totals 13 residues. V gave up 4 bases and J gave up 2 bases, with 8 bases separating them. Germline CDR1 reads SGHNT; CDR2 reads YYREEE (reference sequence). In nucleotides, the CDR3 is TGTGCCAGCAGCCGGACCTCCACAGATACGCAGTATTTT. Protein product: CASSRTSTDTQYF.

This clone came up a few times. V and J are TRBV10-3 and TRBJ1-1; TRBD1 matches 7 bases. Trimming removed 4 bases from V and 8 bases from J; junction bases left unmatched: 10. CDR1 and CDR2 (germline): ENHRY, SYGVKD. This CDR3 region has 14 residues. This chain's CDR3 is CAISVSTGLGEAFF. CDR3 sequence (DNA): TGTGCCATCAGTGTCTCGACAGGGTTGGGAGAAGCTTTCTTT.

J is TRBJ1-4 and V is TRBV30; possible D gene TRBD1, 5 bases. The CDR3 is 15 residues long. The germline CDR1 and CDR2 sequences are GTSNPN and SVGIG (reference sequence). V shed 0 bases and J shed 8 bases, with 16 bases lying between them. CDR3 sequence reads: CAWSVRGRGEEKLFF. The CDR3 DNA sequence: TGTGCCTGGAGTGTAAGAGGGAGAGGGGAGGAAAAACTGTTTTTT.

This clone was picked up a small number of times. The chain employs TRBV23-1 and TRBJ2-5; D is ambiguous. Being an ORF, TRBV23-1 has a function that is uncertain. V lost 7 bases to trimming and J lost 8 bases, with 8 bases between them. The CDR3 spans 10 residues. The CDR3 DNA reads as TGCGCCAGCACCTCACTCACCCAGTACTTC. Translation gives CASTSLTQYF.

This clone was detected only a few times. This rearrangement joins TRBV7-2 to TRBJ2-6; TRBD1 agrees at 8 bases. The CDR3 runs to 18 residues. The trim removed 1 base at V and 2 bases at J, leaving 7 bases unmatched. In germline, CDR1 is SGHTA, CDR2 FQGNSA. CDR3 residues: CASSLEGQGAPGANVLTF. Written as DNA, the CDR3 is TGTGCCAGCAGCTTAGAAGGGCAGGGGGCACCTGGGGCCAACGTCCTGACTTTC.

This clone was seen only a few times. The gene calls are TRBV30 and TRBJ1-5; 7 bases are a match to TRBD1. This CDR3 is 14 amino acids long. Losses at the gene ends were 1 base for V and 7 bases for J; bases not matched to a gene: 7. Per germline, CDR1 GTSNPN and CDR2 SVGIG (reference sequence). CDR3 protein: CAWSGTGSGQPQHF. The DNA for the CDR3 is TGTGCCTGGAGTGGGACAGGTTCTGGACAGCCCCAGCATTTT.

The rearrangement joins TRBV29-1 to TRBJ1-1; D ambiguous. Trimming took 4 bases from V and 2 from J, leaving 11 bases between them. CDR3 length equals 13 residues. Germline assignment: CDR1 SQVTM and CDR2 ANQGSEA. The CDR3 region is CSVVLYVNTEAFF. In nucleotides, the CDR3 is TGCAGCGTTGTTTTGTACGTAAACACTGAAGCTTTCTTT.

The chain recombines TRBV27 with TRBJ1-1; D not resolved. V lost 3 bases to trimming and J lost 7 bases, with 9 bases between them. From germline, CDR1 is MNHEY and CDR2 SMNVEV (reference sequence). This CDR3 is 12 amino acids long. Here the CDR3 reads CASSFPRGEAFF. Here the CDR3 DNA reads TGTGCCAGCAGTTTCCCCAGAGGTGAAGCTTTCTTT.

V gene TRBV15 combines with J gene TRBJ2-5; TRBD1 or TRBD2 may be the D gene (6 bases each). The V end lost 2 bases, the J end lost 5 bases, and 9 bases lay between the germline ends. There are 13 residues in the CDR3. Germline lookup yields CDR1 LNHNV and CDR2 YYDKDF (reference sequence). CDR3 sequence (DNA): TGTGCCACCAGCAGAAGGGGGAGGGAGACCCAGTACTTC. Translated: CATSRRGRETQYF.

The rearrangement joins TRBV15 to TRBJ1-2, with TRBD1 identical over 7 bases. The CDR3 covers 17 residues. The V and J ends lost 0 bases and 0 bases, in that order; junction bases with no gene match: 7. The germline V gene encodes CDR1 LNHNV and CDR2 YYDKDF (reference sequence). The CDR3 protein is CATSRDRGRSANYGYTF. Written as DNA, the CDR3 is TGTGCCACCAGCAGAGATAGGGGGCGTTCGGCTAACTATGGCTACACCTTC. The full variable domain, rest sourced from reference TRBV15 and TRBJ1-2, is DAMVIQNPRYQVTQFGKPVTLSCSQTLNHNVMYWYQQKSSQAPKLLFHYYDKDFNNEADTPDNFQSRRPNTSFCFLDIRSPGLGDTAMYLCATSRDRGRSANYGYTFGSGTRLTVV.

This chain links TRBV9 with TRBJ2-3; the D gene is possibly TRBD2 (6 bases). Germline CDR1 SGDLS, CDR2 YYNGEE. The CDR3 has 16 residues. V lost 0 bases, J lost 0 bases, and 11 bases lay in between. The CDR3 nucleotides are TGTGCCAGCAGCGTAGCGGCGGGAACTAGCACAGATACGCAGTATTTT. The encoded protein is CASSVAAGTSTDTQYF.

The chain is built from TRBV6-5 and TRBJ1-2; 8 positions match TRBD1. CDR3 length equals 14 residues. CDR1 is MNHEY, CDR2 SVGAGI, per germline. J lost 4 bases, V lost 6 bases, and 7 bases had no gene match. CDR3 loop: CASRRTGSTYGYTF. CDR3 in DNA: TGTGCCAGCAGGCGGACAGGGAGCACCTATGGCTACACCTTC.

The chain combines TRBV4-1 with TRBJ2-2, with TRBD2 identical over 7 bases. The CDR3 extends over 17 amino acids. The trim removed 3 bases at V and 1 base at J, leaving 8 bases unmatched. Germline CDR1 reads MGHRA; CDR2 reads YSYEKL. This chain's CDR3 is CASSQTLIAGNTGELFF. DNA of the CDR3: TGCGCCAGCAGCCAGACCTTGATAGCGGGGAACACCGGGGAGCTGTTTTTT.

The V gene is TRBV7-2, the J gene TRBJ1-1; 8 bases agree with TRBD1. J was trimmed by 8 bases and V by 5 bases; bases with no gene match: 10. Germline CDR1 reads SGHTA; CDR2 reads FQGNSA. The CDR3 contains 14 residues. The CDR3 here is CASSTRTGYGEAFF. CDR3 DNA sequence: TGTGCCAGCAGCACCCGGACAGGGTATGGCGAAGCTTTCTTT.

This clone was seen only a few times. The chain joins TRBV29-1 to TRBJ2-1; 9 nucleotides align to TRBD1. Germline V gives CDR1 SQVTM, CDR2 ANQGSEA. V shed 7 bases, J shed 7 bases, and the junction held 2 bases outside the gene matches. The CDR3 covers 11 residues. The CDR3 spells CSGDRVNEQFF. CDR3 bases: TGCAGCGGGGACAGGGTAAATGAGCAGTTCTTC.

The sample holds a few counts of this clone. This chain joins TRBV5-6 and TRBJ2-5; D assignment may be TRBD1 or TRBD2 (6 bases each). Germline values: CDR1 SGHDT, CDR2 YYEEEE. V was trimmed by 7 bases and J by 5 bases, leaving 18 bases between them. This CDR3 spans 14 amino acids. CDR3 residues: CASGMGGRVETQYF. As DNA, the CDR3 is TGTGCCAGCGGAATGGGGGGCCGAGTGGAGACCCAGTACTTC. Full variable domain (rest looked up from reference TRBV5-6 and TRBJ2-5): DAGVTQSPTHLIKTRGQQVTLRCSPKSGHDTVSWYQQALGQGPQFIFQYYEEEERQRGNFPDRFSGHQFPNYSSELNVNALLLGDSALYLCASGMGGRVETQYFGPGTRLLVL.

The chain has TRBV30 and TRBJ2-5; unclear D gene. V gave up 0 bases and J gave up 4 bases, with 6 bases separating them. The CDR3 consists of 12 residues. Per the germline V gene, CDR1 is GTSNPN and CDR2 is SVGIG (reference sequence). This chain's CDR3 is CAWSVDRETQYF. CDR3 nucleotides: TGTGCCTGGAGTGTAGACCGAGAGACCCAGTACTTC.

The rearrangement links TRBV30 to TRBJ1-2; 10 bases are shared with TRBD1. The germline gives CDR1 GTSNPN, CDR2 SVGIG (reference sequence). CDR3 size: 14 residues. With V trimmed by 2 bases and J by 7 bases, 7 bases remained unmatched. CDR3 nucleotides: TGTGCCTGGAGTCGGGACAGGGGTTCGGGTGGCTACACCTTC. It translates to CAWSRDRGSGGYTF. Complete variable domain (other parts from reference TRBV30 and TRBJ1-2): SQTIHQWPATLVQPVGSPLSLECTVEGTSNPNLYWYRQAAGRGLQLLFYSVGIGQISSEVPQNLSASRPQDRQFILSSKKLLLSDSGFYLCAWSRDRGSGGYTFGSGTRLTVV.

The rearrangement links TRBV5-1 to TRBJ2-3, with D uncertain. CDR1 SGHRS and CDR2 YFSETQ come from the germline V gene. V was shortened by 4 bases and J by 7 bases, with 7 bases between the two germline ends. The length of the CDR3 is 11 residues. The CDR3 region has the DNA TGCGCCAGCAGCGCCTCCTATACGCAGTATTTT. This translates into CASSASYTQYF.

The chain uses TRBV14 and TRBJ2-5; D not resolved. The CDR3 is 15 amino acids. Germline values: CDR1 SGHDN, CDR2 FVKESK. The ends were cut back, 4 bases at V and 0 bases at J, with 12 bases in the middle. This CDR3 is CASSRYPGYQETQYF. The CDR3 DNA reads TGTGCCAGCAGCCGATATCCGGGTTACCAAGAGACCCAGTACTTC.

This clone appeared a single time. The V call is TRBV30, the J call TRBJ1-4, with D unclear. CDR3 length equals 10 residues. The V gene's germline CDR1 is GTSNPN and CDR2 SVGIG (reference sequence). V lost 6 bases to trimming and J lost 8 bases, with 7 bases between them. Here the CDR3 DNA reads TGTGCCTGTCAGCAGGAAAAACTGTTTTTT. It specifies CACQQEKLFF. Using reference TRBV30 and TRBJ1-4 for the parts outside the CDR3, the full variable domain is SQTIHQWPATLVQPVGSPLSLECTVEGTSNPNLYWYRQAAGRGLQLLFYSVGIGQISSEVPQNLSASRPQDRQFILSSKKLLLSDSGFYLCACQQEKLFFGSGTQLSVL.

This clone was picked up a small number of times. The gene calls are TRBV6-5 and TRBJ2-5; 12 bases align to TRBD1. The germline CDR1 and CDR2 sequences are MNHEY and SVGAGI. With 6 bases clipped from V and 5 bases from J, the junction kept 7 bases outside the gene matches. This CDR3 contains 15 residues. The DNA of the CDR3 is TGTGCCAGCAGGTCCGGGACAGGGGGCTACGAGACCCAGTACTTC. Residues: CASRSGTGGYETQYF.

This clone was counted once. The chain is built from TRBV7-9 and TRBJ2-5; tentatively, D is TRBD2 (6 bases). Trimming took 5 bases from V and 0 from J, leaving 16 bases between them. This CDR3 has 16 residues. Looked up from germline, CDR1 is SEHNR and CDR2 is FQNEAQ (reference sequence). This CDR3 reads CASSPMGLRYQETQYF. DNA of the CDR3: TGTGCCAGCAGCCCGATGGGACTCAGGTACCAAGAGACCCAGTACTTC.

The CDR3, as DNA: TGTGCCAGCAGCAGCACGGACGATACGCAGTATTTT. Translating gives CASSSTDDTQYF. The chain combines TRBV7-3 with TRBJ2-3; no clear D. Germline V gene sequence: CDR1 SGHTA, CDR2 FQGTGA. Trimming removed 5 bases from V and 6 bases from J, with 9 bases in between. The CDR3 sequence is 12 residues long.